The 2 T cell receptor beta chains in this list originate from one sample, sequenced in a study of shared clonotypes between healthy human individuals (dated by TCRdb to 2018 to 2021). The receptor library was made with the immunoSEQ multiplex PCR assay. This immuneACCESS table, as held by TCRdb, lists in-frame sequences with V and J called but not all clones. Of the missing ones, under half trace to an unresolved V gene in checked studies; the others have no known cause. For this sample the table gives over a million clones, of which 98% were detected only once. Roughly 0.42% of the sample comes from the top ten. The source material was naive CD4+ T cells sorted from blood. The sample's cell subset or site label is to be understood as: CD45RA+ positively selected. Receptors originate from a man in his thirties or forties in good health.

The V and J genes are TRBV6-5 and TRBJ1-1; TRBD1 might be the D (5 bases). CDR3 length: 14 amino acids. V gave up 7 bases and J gave up 1 base, with 13 bases separating them. CDR1 is MNHEY and CDR2 is SVGAGI in the germline V gene. In DNA, the CDR3 is TGTGCCAGCAAAATACAGGCTGCGAACACTGAAGCTTTCTTT. Protein sequence: CASKIQAANTEAFF.

J is TRBJ2-3 and V is TRBV19; 7 nucleotides match TRBD1. Per the germline V gene, CDR1 is LNHDA and CDR2 is SQIVND (reference sequence). Losses at the gene ends were 9 bases for V and 0 bases for J; bases not matched to a gene: 6. This CDR3 spans 14 amino acids. The chain's CDR3 is CASQTRGSTDTQYF. CDR3 coding DNA: TGTGCCAGCCAGACCAGGGGGAGCACAGATACGCAGTATTTT.